Included here is one T cell receptor (beta chain) sequence, with context. Clones were sequenced by immunoSEQ multiplex PCR, and TCRdb holds only the in-frame ones, with some missing. The sample lists 35,000 to 45,000 clones; 70% to 90% were seen once. These data originate in a study of T cell changes during pregnancy in multiple sclerosis. V lost 9 bases and J lost 10, with 20 bases in between. The CDR3 is 14 residues long. Germline assignment: CDR1 SGHDT and CDR2 YYEEEE. Here the sequenced sample was CD4+ T cells from peripheral blood mononuclear cells, taken after pregnancy. This TCR derives from a female donor with multiple sclerosis, enrolled in a pregnancy study. The chain employs TRBV5-6 and TRBJ1-6, with D possibly matching TRBD1 (6 bases). CDR3 sequence: CATRPGGASSPLHF. The CDR3 DNA reads as TGTGCCACGCGCCCTGGGGGGGCGTCATCACCCCTCCACTTT.